This TCR beta chain originates from a study of T cell responses to AZD1222 COVID-19 vaccine. About the study: Analyses pooled second doses at about 4 or about 12 weeks. Study findings and constraints: Females made up more of the donors, who were largely white British, and clonal diversity may have come out too low. Regions left unmutated in variants are reportedly the target of nearly half of spike-specific TCRs.

Using immunoSEQ multiplex PCR, the repertoire was profiled, and TCRdb retains in-frame clones only, with some absent. The table has 240,000 or so clones, 85% to 95% seen once; the top ten hold less than 0.65%. This clone was picked up one time. Its antigen remains unknown. Germline CDR1 and CDR2: MDHEN and SYDVKM. V shed 6 bases, J shed 9 bases, and the junction held 10 bases outside the gene matches. The CDR3 has 14 amino acids. The specimen comprised peripheral blood, sampled on day 0 of AZD1222 vaccination. The TCR was taken from an adult in good health. The chain is built from TRBV28 and TRBJ2-1; the match to TRBD1 covers 8 bases. As DNA, the CDR3 is TGTGCCAGCAGCCTAAGACAGGGGACAAGTGAGCAGTTCTTC. This sequence encodes CASSLRQGTSEQFF.